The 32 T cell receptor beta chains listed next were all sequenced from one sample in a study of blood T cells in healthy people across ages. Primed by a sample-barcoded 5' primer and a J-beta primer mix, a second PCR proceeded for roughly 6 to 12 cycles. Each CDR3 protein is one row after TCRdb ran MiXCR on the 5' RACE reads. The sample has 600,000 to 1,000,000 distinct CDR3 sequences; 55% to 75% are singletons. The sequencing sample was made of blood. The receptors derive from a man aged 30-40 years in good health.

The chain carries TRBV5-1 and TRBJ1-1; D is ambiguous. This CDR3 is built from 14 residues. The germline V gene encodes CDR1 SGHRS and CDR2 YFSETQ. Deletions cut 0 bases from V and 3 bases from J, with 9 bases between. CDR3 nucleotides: TGCGCCAGCAGCTTGGGATTTGGCTACACTGAAGCTTTCTTT. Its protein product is CASSLGFGYTEAFF.

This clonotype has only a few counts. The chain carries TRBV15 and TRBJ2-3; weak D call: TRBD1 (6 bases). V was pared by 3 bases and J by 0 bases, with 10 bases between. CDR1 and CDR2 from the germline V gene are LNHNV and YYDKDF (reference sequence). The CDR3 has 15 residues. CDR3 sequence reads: CATSRETGSTDTQYF. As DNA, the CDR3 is TGTGCCACCAGCAGGGAGACAGGAAGCACAGATACGCAGTATTTT.

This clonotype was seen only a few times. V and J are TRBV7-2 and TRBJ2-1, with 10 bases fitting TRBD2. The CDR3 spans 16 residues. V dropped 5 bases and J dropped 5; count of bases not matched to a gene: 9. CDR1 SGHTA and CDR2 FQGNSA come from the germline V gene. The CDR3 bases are TGTGCCAGCAGCCCACCGGGACTAGCGACTAACAATGAGCAGTTCTTC. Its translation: CASSPPGLATNNEQFF. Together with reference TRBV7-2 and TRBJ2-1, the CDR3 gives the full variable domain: GAGVSQSPSNKVTEKGKDVELRCDPISGHTALYWYRQSLGQGLEFLIYFQGNSAPDKSGLPSDRFSAERTGGSVSTLTIQRTQQEDSAVYLCASSPPGLATNNEQFFGPGTRLTVL.

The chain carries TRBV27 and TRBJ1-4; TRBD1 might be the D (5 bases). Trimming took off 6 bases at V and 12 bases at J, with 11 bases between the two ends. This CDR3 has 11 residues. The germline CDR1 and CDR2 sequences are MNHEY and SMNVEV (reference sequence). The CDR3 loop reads CASRMRGELFF. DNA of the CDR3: TGTGCCAGCAGGATGAGGGGTGAACTGTTTTTT.

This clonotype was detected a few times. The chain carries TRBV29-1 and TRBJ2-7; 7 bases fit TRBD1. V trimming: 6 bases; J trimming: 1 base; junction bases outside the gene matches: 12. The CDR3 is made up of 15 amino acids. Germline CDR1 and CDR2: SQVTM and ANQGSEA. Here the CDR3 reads CSVWGRDRESYEQYF. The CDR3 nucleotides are TGCAGCGTCTGGGGCCGAGACAGGGAATCCTACGAGCAGTACTTC.

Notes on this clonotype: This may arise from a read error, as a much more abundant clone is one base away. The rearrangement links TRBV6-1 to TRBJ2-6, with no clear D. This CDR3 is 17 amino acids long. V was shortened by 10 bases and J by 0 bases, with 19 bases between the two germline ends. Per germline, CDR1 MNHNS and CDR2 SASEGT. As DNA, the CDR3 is TGTGCCATCCCAACCTACCGGTCTGGCTCTGGGGCCAACGTCCTGACTTTC. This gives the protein CAIPTYRSGSGANVLTF.

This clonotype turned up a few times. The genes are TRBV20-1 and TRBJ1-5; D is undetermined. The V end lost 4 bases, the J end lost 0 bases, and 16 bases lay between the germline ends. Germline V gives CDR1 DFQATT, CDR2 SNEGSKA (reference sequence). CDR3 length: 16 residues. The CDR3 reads CSAIEEGGYSNQPQHF. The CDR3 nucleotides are TGCAGTGCTATCGAAGAGGGAGGATATAGCAATCAGCCCCAGCATTTT.

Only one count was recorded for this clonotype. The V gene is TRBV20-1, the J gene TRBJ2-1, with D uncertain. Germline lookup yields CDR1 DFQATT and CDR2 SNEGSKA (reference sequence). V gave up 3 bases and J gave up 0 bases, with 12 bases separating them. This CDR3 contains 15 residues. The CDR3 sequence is CSASSDRSSYNEQFF. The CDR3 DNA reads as TGCAGTGCTAGTTCCGACCGGAGCTCCTACAATGAGCAGTTCTTC.

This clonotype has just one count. The CDR3 DNA follows: TGCAGTGCTAGAGATGGGCTAGCGGGAGAACTTTACAATGAGCAGTTCTTC. Its translation is CSARDGLAGELYNEQFF. The chain uses TRBV20-1 and TRBJ2-1; TRBD2 matches at 10 bases. V lost 0 bases, J lost 4 bases, and 9 bases stayed unmatched. The germline V gene has CDR1 DFQATT and CDR2 SNEGSKA (reference sequence). CDR3 length: 17 residues.

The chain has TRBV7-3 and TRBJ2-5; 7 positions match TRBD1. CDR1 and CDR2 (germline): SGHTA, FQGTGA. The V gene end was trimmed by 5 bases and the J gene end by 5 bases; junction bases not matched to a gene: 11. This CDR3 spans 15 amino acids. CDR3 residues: CASSPQVGGVETQYF. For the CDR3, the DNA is TGTGCCAGCAGCCCCCAAGTAGGGGGCGTCGAGACCCAGTACTTC. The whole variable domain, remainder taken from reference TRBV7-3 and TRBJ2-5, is GAGVSQTPSNKVTEKGKYVELRCDPISGHTALYWYRQSLGQGPEFLIYFQGTGAADDSGLPNDRFFAVRPEGSVSTLKIQRTERGDSAVYLCASSPQVGGVETQYFGPGTRLLVL.

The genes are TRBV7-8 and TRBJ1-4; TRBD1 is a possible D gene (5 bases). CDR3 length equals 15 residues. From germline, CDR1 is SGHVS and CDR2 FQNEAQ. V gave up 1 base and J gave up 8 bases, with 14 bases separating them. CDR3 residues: CASSLVSARVEKLFF. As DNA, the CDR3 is TGTGCCAGCAGCTTAGTGTCAGCCAGGGTCGAAAAACTGTTTTTT.

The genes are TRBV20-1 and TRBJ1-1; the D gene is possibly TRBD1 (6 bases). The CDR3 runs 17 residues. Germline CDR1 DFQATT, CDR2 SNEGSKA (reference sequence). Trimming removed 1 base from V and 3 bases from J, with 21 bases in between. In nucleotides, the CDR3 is TGCAGTGCTAGAGGAAGACTAATCCAGGGGAGGGACACTGAAGCTTTCTTT. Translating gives CSARGRLIQGRDTEAFF.

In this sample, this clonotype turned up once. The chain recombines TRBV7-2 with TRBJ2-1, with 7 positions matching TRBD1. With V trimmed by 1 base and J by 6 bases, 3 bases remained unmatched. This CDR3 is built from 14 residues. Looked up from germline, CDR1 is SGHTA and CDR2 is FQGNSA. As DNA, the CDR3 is TGTGCCAGCAGCTTAGGGGACAGACCCAATGAGCAGTTCTTC. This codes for CASSLGDRPNEQFF. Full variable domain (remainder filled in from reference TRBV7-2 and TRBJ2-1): GAGVSQSPSNKVTEKGKDVELRCDPISGHTALYWYRQSLGQGLEFLIYFQGNSAPDKSGLPSDRFSAERTGGSVSTLTIQRTQQEDSAVYLCASSLGDRPNEQFFGPGTRLTVL.

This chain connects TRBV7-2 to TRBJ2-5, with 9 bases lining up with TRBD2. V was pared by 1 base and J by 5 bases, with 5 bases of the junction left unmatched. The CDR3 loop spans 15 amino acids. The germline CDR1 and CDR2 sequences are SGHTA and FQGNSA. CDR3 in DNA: TGTGCCAGCAGCTTAGACCCTAGCGGGATTGAGACCCAGTACTTC. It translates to CASSLDPSGIETQYF.

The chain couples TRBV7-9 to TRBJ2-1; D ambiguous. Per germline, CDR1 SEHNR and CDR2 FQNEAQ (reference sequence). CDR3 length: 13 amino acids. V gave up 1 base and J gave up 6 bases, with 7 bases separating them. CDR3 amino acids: CASSLGISNEQFF. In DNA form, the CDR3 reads TGTGCCAGCAGCTTAGGGATCAGCAATGAGCAGTTCTTC.

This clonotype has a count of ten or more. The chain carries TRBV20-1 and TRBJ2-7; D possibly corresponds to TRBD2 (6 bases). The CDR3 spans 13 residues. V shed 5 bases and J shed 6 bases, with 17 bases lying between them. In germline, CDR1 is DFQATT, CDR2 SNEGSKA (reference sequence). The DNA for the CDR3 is TGCAGTGCTCCTTTTAACTCGGAGGGCGAGCAGTACTTC. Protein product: CSAPFNSEGEQYF.

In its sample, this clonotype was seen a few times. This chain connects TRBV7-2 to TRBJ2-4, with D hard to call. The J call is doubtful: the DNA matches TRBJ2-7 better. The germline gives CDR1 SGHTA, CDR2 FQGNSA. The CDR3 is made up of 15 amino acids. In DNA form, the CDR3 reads TGTGCCAGCAGCCTAGTCGCGGCACAGCTCTACGAGCAGTACTTC. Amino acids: CASSLVAAQLYEQYF.

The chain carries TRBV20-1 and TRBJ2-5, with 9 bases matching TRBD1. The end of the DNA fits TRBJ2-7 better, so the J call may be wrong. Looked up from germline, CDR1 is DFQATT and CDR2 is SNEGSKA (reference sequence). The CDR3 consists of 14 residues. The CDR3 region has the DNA TGCAGTGCTGGGGGGACAGGGTCCACCTACGAGCAGTACTTC. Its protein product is CSAGGTGSTYEQYF.

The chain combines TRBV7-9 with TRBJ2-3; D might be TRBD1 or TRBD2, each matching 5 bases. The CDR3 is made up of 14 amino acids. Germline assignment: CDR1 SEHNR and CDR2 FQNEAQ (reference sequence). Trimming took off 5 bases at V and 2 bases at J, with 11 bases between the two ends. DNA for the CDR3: TGTGCCAGCAGCGTGGGGGTGGTCACAGATACGCAGTATTTT. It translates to CASSVGVVTDTQYF.

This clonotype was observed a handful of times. CDR3 sequence (DNA): TGTGCCAGCAGCTTAGATCAGGGCTACACCTTC. It translates to CASSLDQGYTF. The V gene is TRBV7-9, the J gene TRBJ1-2; D not certain. The CDR3 consists of 11 residues. The V and J ends lost 1 base and 8 bases respectively, with 5 bases between them. Germline V gene sequence: CDR1 SEHNR, CDR2 FQNEAQ (reference sequence).

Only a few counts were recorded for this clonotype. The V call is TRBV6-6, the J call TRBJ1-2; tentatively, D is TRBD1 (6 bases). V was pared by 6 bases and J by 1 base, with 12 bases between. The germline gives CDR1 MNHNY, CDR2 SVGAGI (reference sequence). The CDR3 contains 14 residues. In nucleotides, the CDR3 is TGTGCCAGCAGAGAACAGGGCGGTAACTATGGCTACACCTTC. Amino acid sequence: CASREQGGNYGYTF.

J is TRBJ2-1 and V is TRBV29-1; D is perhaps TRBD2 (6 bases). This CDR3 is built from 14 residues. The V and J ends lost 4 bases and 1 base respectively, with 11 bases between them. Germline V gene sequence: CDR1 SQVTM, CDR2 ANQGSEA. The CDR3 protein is CSVGGGDSYNEQFF. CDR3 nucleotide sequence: TGCAGCGTTGGGGGCGGGGATTCCTACAATGAGCAGTTCTTC.

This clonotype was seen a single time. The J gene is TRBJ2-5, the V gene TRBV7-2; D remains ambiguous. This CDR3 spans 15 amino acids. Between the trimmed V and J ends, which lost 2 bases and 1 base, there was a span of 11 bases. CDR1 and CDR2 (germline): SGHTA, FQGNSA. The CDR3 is CASSLFAEPQETQYF. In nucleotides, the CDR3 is TGTGCCAGCAGCTTATTCGCGGAGCCCCAAGAGACCCAGTACTTC.

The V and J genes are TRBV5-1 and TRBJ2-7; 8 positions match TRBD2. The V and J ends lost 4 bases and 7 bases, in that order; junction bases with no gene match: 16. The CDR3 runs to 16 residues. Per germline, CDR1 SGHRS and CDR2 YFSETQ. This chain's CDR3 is CASSPGLAYYNNEQYF. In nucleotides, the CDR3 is TGCGCCAGCAGCCCCGGACTAGCTTATTACAACAATGAGCAGTACTTC. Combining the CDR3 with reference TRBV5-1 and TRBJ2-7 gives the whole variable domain KAGVTQTPRYLIKTRGQQVTLSCSPISGHRSVSWYQQTPGQGLQFLFEYFSETQRNKGNFPGRFSGRQFSNSRSEMNVSTLELGDSALYLCASSPGLAYYNNEQYFGPGTRLTVT.

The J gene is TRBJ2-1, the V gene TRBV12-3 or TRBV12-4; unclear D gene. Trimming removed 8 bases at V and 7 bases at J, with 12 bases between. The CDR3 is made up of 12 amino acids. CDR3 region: CASYTKGNEQFF. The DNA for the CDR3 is TGTGCCAGCTATACTAAGGGAAATGAGCAGTTCTTC.

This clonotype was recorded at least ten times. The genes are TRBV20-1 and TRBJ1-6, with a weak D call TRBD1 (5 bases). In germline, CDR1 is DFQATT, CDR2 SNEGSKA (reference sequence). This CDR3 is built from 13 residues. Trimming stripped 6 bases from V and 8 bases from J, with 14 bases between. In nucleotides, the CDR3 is TGCAGTGCCGTCGGGGGGTCGGATTCACCCCTCCACTTT. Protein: CSAVGGSDSPLHF.

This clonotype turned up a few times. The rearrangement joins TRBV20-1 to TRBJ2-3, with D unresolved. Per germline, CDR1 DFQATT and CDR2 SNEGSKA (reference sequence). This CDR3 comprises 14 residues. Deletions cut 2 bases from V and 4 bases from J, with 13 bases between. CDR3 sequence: CSARMDLGADTQYF. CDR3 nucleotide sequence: TGCAGTGCTAGAATGGACCTTGGCGCAGATACGCAGTATTTT.

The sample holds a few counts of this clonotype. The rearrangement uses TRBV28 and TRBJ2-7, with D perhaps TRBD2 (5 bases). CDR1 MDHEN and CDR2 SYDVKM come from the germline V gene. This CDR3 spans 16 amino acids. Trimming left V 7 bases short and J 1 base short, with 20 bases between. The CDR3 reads CASTRSGLSYSYEQYF. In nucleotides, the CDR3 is TGTGCCAGCACTCGAAGCGGACTTTCATATTCCTACGAGCAGTACTTC.

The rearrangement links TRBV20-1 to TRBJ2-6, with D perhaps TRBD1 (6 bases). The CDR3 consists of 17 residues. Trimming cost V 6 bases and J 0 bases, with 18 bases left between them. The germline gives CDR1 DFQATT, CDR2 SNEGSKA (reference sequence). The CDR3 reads CSAPAQIQGSGANVLTF. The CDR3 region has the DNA TGCAGTGCCCCAGCCCAAATACAGGGCTCTGGGGCCAACGTCCTGACTTTC.

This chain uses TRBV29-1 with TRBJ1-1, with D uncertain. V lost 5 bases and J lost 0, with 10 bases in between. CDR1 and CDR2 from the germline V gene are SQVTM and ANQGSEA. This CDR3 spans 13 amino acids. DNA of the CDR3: TGCAGCGTTCACCAAGTCATGAACACTGAAGCTTTCTTT. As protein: CSVHQVMNTEAFF.

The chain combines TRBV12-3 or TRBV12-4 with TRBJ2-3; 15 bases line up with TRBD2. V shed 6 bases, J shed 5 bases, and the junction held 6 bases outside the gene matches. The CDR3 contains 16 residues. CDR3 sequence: CASSPWTSGGGDTQYF. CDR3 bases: TGTGCCAGCAGCCCTTGGACTAGCGGGGGGGGAGATACGCAGTATTTT.

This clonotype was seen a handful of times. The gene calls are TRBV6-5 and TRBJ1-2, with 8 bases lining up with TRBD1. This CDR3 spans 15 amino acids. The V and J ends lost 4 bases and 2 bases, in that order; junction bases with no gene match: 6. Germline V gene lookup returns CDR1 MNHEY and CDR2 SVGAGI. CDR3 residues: CASSWVDRDNYGYTF. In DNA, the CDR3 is TGTGCCAGCAGTTGGGTGGACAGGGACAACTATGGCTACACCTTC.